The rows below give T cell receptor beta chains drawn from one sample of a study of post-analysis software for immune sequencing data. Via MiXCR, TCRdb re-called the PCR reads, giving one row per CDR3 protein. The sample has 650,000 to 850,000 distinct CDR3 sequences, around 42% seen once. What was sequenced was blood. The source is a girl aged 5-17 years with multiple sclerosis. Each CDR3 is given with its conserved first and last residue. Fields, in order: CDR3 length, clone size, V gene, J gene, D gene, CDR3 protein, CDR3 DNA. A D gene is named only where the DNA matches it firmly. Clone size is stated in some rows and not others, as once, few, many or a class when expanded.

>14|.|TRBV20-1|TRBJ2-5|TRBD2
CSASSGKGRETQYF
TGCAGTGCTAGCAGCGGGAAGGGGAGGGAGACCCAGTACTTC
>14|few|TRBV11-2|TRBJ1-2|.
CASSSNSGTSGYTF
TGTGCCAGCAGCTCCAACTCCGGGACCAGCGGCTACACCTTC
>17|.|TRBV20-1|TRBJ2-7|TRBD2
CSARNPGLAVSSYEQYF
TGCAGTGCTAGAAACCCAGGACTAGCGGTCAGCTCCTACGAGCAGTACTTC
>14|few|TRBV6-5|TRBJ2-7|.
CASSYSHSSYEQYF
TGTGCCAGCAGTTACTCGCACAGTTCCTACGAGCAGTACTTC
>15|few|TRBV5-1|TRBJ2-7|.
CASSLTGRGPLEQYF
TGCGCCAGCAGCTTGACCGGCAGGGGACCTTTGGAGCAGTACTTC
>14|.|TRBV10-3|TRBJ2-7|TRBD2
CAISEGLAGIEQYF
TGTGCCATCAGTGAGGGACTAGCGGGAATCGAGCAGTACTTC
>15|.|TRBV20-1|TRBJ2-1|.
CSARDERARYNEQFF
TGCAGTGCTAGAGATGAAAGGGCGCGCTACAATGAGCAGTTCTTC
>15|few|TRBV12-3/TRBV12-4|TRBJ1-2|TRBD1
CASSLTGTGVYGYTF
TGTGCCAGCAGTTTAACTGGGACAGGGGTTTATGGCTACACCTTC
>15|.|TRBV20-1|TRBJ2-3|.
CSARDTRVSTDTQYF
TGCAGTGCTAGAGATACCAGAGTCAGCACAGATACGCAGTATTTT
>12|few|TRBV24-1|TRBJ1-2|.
CATSDLQGRYTF
TGTGCCACCAGTGATTTGCAGGGTCGCTACACCTTC
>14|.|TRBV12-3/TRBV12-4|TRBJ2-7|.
CASSHQGRAYEQYF
TGTGCCAGCTCCCACCAGGGGCGGGCGTACGAGCAGTACTTC
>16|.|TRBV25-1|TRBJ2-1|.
CASSEMTARLYNEQFF
TGTGCCAGCAGTGAAATGACCGCACGACTATACAATGAGCAGTTCTTC
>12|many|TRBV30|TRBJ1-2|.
CAWSSGGYGYTF
TGTGCCTGGAGTTCGGGCGGCTATGGCTACACCTTC
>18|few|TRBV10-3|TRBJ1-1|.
CAISESGPPIIGNTEAFF
TGTGCCATCAGTGAGTCGGGACCACCCATCATCGGGAACACTGAAGCTTTCTTT
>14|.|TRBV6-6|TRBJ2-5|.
CASSRGGATETQYF
TGTGCCAGCAGCCGAGGTGGGGCCACTGAGACCCAGTACTTC
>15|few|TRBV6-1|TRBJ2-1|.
CASPKSGERYNEQFF
TGTGCCAGCCCTAAGTCGGGGGAGAGGTACAATGAGCAGTTCTTC
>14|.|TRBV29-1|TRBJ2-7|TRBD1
CSVAEGATVYEQYF
TGCAGCGTTGCCGAGGGGGCTACGGTCTACGAGCAGTACTTC
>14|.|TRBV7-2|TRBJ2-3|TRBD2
CASSLGRPLDTQYF
TGTGCCAGCAGCCTCGGGAGGCCTTTAGATACGCAGTATTTT
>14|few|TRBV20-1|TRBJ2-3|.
CSAQEGRSPDTQYF
TGCAGTGCTCAGGAGGGCCGGTCTCCAGATACGCAGTATTTT
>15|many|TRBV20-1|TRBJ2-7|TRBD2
CSARTGLAETYEQYF
TGCAGTGCTAGAACCGGACTAGCGGAAACCTACGAGCAGTACTTC
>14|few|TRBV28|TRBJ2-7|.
CASNFRGITYEQYF
TGTGCCAGCAACTTTCGGGGTATTACCTACGAGCAGTACTTC
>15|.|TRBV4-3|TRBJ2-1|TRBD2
CASSQSRGSYNEQFF
TGCGCCAGCAGCCAATCGCGCGGGAGCTACAATGAGCAGTTCTTC
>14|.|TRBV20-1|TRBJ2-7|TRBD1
CSVSGQGEAYEQYF
TGCAGTGTTTCCGGACAGGGAGAGGCCTACGAGCAGTACTTC
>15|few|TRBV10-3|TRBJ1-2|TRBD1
CAISDMDRRSYGYTF
TGTGCCATCAGTGACATGGACAGGCGCAGCTATGGCTACACCTTC
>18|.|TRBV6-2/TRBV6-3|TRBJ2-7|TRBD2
CASSSGPLGLAVSYEQYF
TGTGCCAGCAGTTCCGGCCCCCTGGGACTAGCGGTCTCCTACGAGCAGTACTTC
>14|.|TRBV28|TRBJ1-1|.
CASSPLRTRTEAFF
TGTGCCAGCAGCCCGCTGCGAACTCGTACTGAAGCTTTCTTT